Below are 24 T cell receptor beta chains sequenced from a single sample in a study of graft-versus-host responses after intestinal transplantation. Repertoires were generated with immunoSEQ multiplex PCR, while TCRdb's copy carries only in-frame clones and drops some. The table shows about 110,000 clones, with approximately 92% occurring only once. The antigens of these receptors remain unknown. The sample here was unstimulated CD8+ T cells sorted from spleen or lymph node cells, taken before intestinal transplant. These receptor sequences come from a human donor who received an intestinal transplant.

The chain couples TRBV15 to TRBJ2-7; D is possibly TRBD1 (6 bases). The CDR3 contains 13 residues. The germline V gene encodes CDR1 LNHNV and CDR2 YYDKDF (reference sequence). V was clipped by 1 base and J by 3 bases, with 7 bases between them. CDR3 amino acids: CATSRVQGYEQYF. CDR3 DNA sequence: TGTGCCACCAGCAGAGTACAGGGCTACGAGCAGTACTTC. Full variable domain (missing parts from reference TRBV15 and TRBJ2-7): DAMVIQNPRYQVTQFGKPVTLSCSQTLNHNVMYWYQQKSSQAPKLLFHYYDKDFNNEADTPDNFQSRRPNTSFCFLDIRSPGLGDTAMYLCATSRVQGYEQYFGPGTRLTVT.

The rearrangement uses TRBV19 and TRBJ2-7; no firm D call. CDR3 length: 13 residues. V lost 8 bases and J 4 bases, leaving 15 bases between the germline ends. Germline V gene lookup returns CDR1 LNHDA and CDR2 SQIVND (reference sequence). CDR3 coding DNA: TGTGCCAGTGCCCCACGCCAGAATTACGAGCAGTACTTC. Translating gives CASAPRQNYEQYF.

This clone was seen just once. The genes are TRBV9 and TRBJ2-7, with a tentative D call TRBD2 (7 bases). This CDR3 has 15 residues. The germline V and J ends were trimmed by 2 bases and 2 bases, with 14 bases remaining between them. Germline V gives CDR1 SGDLS, CDR2 YYNGEE. CDR3 in DNA: TGTGCCAGCAGCGTCGGAGGGGGGGGACCCTACGAGCAGTACTTC. Its protein product is CASSVGGGGPYEQYF.

This clone was seen once. Mismatch with germline at one junction end may stem from a read error. This sequence joins TRBV5-1 and TRBJ2-7, with a weak D call TRBD1 (5 bases). The CDR3 contains 14 residues. The germline CDR1 and CDR2 sequences are SGHRS and YFSETQ. The CDR3: CASSLGQGSDEQYF. CDR3 sequence (DNA): TGCGCCAGCAGCTTGGGGCAGGGCTCCGACGAGCAGTACTTC.

V gene TRBV15 combines with J gene TRBJ1-2, with D hard to call. The CDR3 has 14 amino acids. Trimming cost V 0 bases and J 3 bases, with 8 bases left between them. Germline CDR1 LNHNV, CDR2 YYDKDF (reference sequence). In DNA, the CDR3 is TGTGCCACCAGCAGAGAATTTGCAGACTATGGCTACACCTTC. This encodes CATSREFADYGYTF. Variable domain in full (rest from reference TRBV15 and TRBJ1-2): DAMVIQNPRYQVTQFGKPVTLSCSQTLNHNVMYWYQQKSSQAPKLLFHYYDKDFNNEADTPDNFQSRRPNTSFCFLDIRSPGLGDTAMYLCATSREFADYGYTFGSGTRLTVV.

The chain is built from TRBV6-5 and TRBJ1-5; no definite D call. The CDR3 is 13 amino acids. V shed 0 bases and J shed 6 bases, with 6 bases lying between them. From germline, CDR1 is MNHEY and CDR2 SVGAGI. In nucleotides, the CDR3 is TGTGCCAGCAGTTACTCCCCAAGTCAGCCCCAGCATTTT. The encoded protein is CASSYSPSQPQHF.

This clone was seen just once. The rearrangement links TRBV29-1 to TRBJ2-1; tentatively, D is TRBD2 (5 bases). This CDR3 has 15 amino acids. CDR1 and CDR2 (germline): SQVTM, ANQGSEA. Trimming stripped 1 base from V and 8 bases from J, with 18 bases between. The CDR3, as DNA: TGCAGCGTTGAAGTCTTGAGGAAGGAGGATTATGAGCAGTTCTTC. Amino acid sequence: CSVEVLRKEDYEQFF.

The J gene is TRBJ2-7, the V gene TRBV6-5; D tentatively fits TRBD1 or TRBD2 (5 bases each). The CDR3 has 15 residues. Trimming left V 4 bases short and J 3 bases short, with 16 bases between. CDR1 MNHEY and CDR2 SVGAGI come from the germline V gene. The CDR3 sequence is CASSFMALGGYEQYF. In nucleotides, the CDR3 is TGTGCCAGCAGTTTCATGGCTCTTGGGGGCTACGAGCAGTACTTC.

The rearrangement links TRBV7-8 to TRBJ2-7; D is possibly TRBD2 (5 bases). The CDR3 sequence is 14 residues long. CDR1 and CDR2 from the germline V gene are SGHVS and FQNEAQ. Between the trimmed V and J ends, which lost 1 base and 4 bases, there was a span of 11 bases. For the CDR3, the DNA is TGTGCCAGCAGCTTAGGAGGGTTTGAGTACGAGCAGTACTTC. Protein sequence: CASSLGGFEYEQYF.

The genes are TRBV2 and TRBJ2-5, with 10 bases identical to TRBD1. Germline-derived CDR1 and CDR2 are SNHLY and FYNNEI. The CDR3 contains 16 residues. V dropped 5 bases and J dropped 3; count of bases not matched to a gene: 9. The CDR3 DNA reads TGTGCCAGCAGTCCCGGACAGGGGGAAATAAAAGAGACCCAGTACTTC. It specifies CASSPGQGEIKETQYF. Based on the CDR3 plus reference TRBV2 and TRBJ2-5, the full variable domain is EPEVTQTPSHQVTQMGQEVILRCVPISNHLYFYWYRQILGQKVEFLVSFYNNEISEKSEIFDDQFSVERPDGSNFTLKIRSTKLEDSAMYFCASSPGQGEIKETQYFGPGTRLLVL.

The chain has TRBV5-1 and TRBJ2-7, with D unclear. The V gene lost 0 bases and the J gene lost 3 bases, with 7 bases spanning the gap. The CDR3 totals 13 residues. The germline V gene has CDR1 SGHRS and CDR2 YFSETQ. Here the CDR3 reads CASSLAGYYEQYF. The DNA for the CDR3 is TGCGCCAGCAGCTTGGCCGGATACTACGAGCAGTACTTC.

CDR3 amino acids: CASSAGTGNIQYF. The CDR3, as DNA: TGTGCCAGCAGCGCCGGGACTGGAAACATTCAGTACTTC. V usage is TRBV9 and J usage is TRBJ2-4; maybe TRBD2 (6 bases). The CDR3 covers 13 residues. The V gene lost 3 bases and the J gene lost 6 bases, with 10 bases spanning the gap. Germline assignment: CDR1 SGDLS and CDR2 YYNGEE.

In nucleotides, the CDR3 is TGCGCCAGCAGTGATCCCATCCGGAGTGGTATAGAGACCCAGTACTTC. Amino acids: CASSDPIRSGIETQYF. The chain employs TRBV10-2 and TRBJ2-5; D gene unclear. Trimming cost V 3 bases and J 4 bases, with 18 bases left between them. From germline, CDR1 is WSHSY and CDR2 SAAADI. CDR3 size: 16 residues.

The rearrangement joins TRBV30 to TRBJ2-5; the match to TRBD1 covers 7 bases. The CDR3 extends over 14 amino acids. CDR1 and CDR2 (germline): GTSNPN, SVGIG (reference sequence). Trimming at V came to 2 bases and at J to 5 bases, leaving 8 bases not matched to a gene. The CDR3 loop is CAWSSHDRAETQYF. The CDR3 DNA reads as TGTGCCTGGAGTTCTCACGACAGGGCTGAGACCCAGTACTTC.

This clone was seen just once. At one of its ends the junction is not consistent with the germline gene, which may arise from a read error. In DNA, the CDR3 is TGCGCCAGCAGCCAAGCAGGGGACGAGAAGTACTTC. Its translation: CASSQAGDEKYF. The chain employs TRBV4-1 and TRBJ2-7; maybe TRBD1 (6 bases). The V gene's germline CDR1 is MGHRA and CDR2 YSYEKL. The CDR3 has 12 amino acids.

The chain carries TRBV4-1 and TRBJ1-4; 10 positions agree with TRBD1. CDR1 and CDR2 (germline): MGHRA, YSYEKL. The CDR3 length is 17 residues. V trimming: 1 base; J trimming: 4 bases; junction bases outside the gene matches: 6. The CDR3 DNA sequence: TGCGCCAGCAGCCAAGCAGGGGGACAGGGGTTTAATGAAAAACTGTTTTTT. Its protein is CASSQAGGQGFNEKLFF.

There are a few counts of this clone. The chain is built from TRBV6-5 and TRBJ2-7; TRBD1 or TRBD2 may be the D gene (5 bases each). V lost 6 bases, J lost 7 bases, and 16 bases lay in between. The CDR3 loop spans 13 amino acids. Germline assignment: CDR1 MNHEY and CDR2 SVGAGI. The CDR3 DNA sequence: TGTGCCAGCAGCCCCAGCGGCTCAGGGGAGCAGTACTTC. It translates to CASSPSGSGEQYF.

The gene calls are TRBV28 and TRBJ2-2; the match to TRBD1 covers 12 bases. The CDR3 extends over 16 amino acids. Germline V gene sequence: CDR1 MDHEN, CDR2 SYDVKM. V gave up 8 bases and J gave up 6 bases; unmatched junction bases: 10. The CDR3 DNA sequence: TGTGCCAGCGGTCTCCTAGGGACAGGGGGCCCCGGGGAGCTGTTTTTT. This translates into CASGLLGTGGPGELFF.

The chain links TRBV30 to TRBJ2-3, with unresolved D. V was cut by 0 bases and J by 6 bases, with 7 bases left in between. Germline V gene sequence: CDR1 GTSNPN, CDR2 SVGIG (reference sequence). The CDR3 is 12 residues long. CDR3 amino acids: CAWSVIGDTQYF. The CDR3 DNA reads as TGTGCCTGGAGTGTCATCGGGGATACGCAGTATTTT.

The chain combines TRBV12-5 with TRBJ1-1; 7 positions match TRBD1. CDR1 and CDR2 (germline): LGHNT, FRNRAP. Unmatched junction bases numbered 9, after V lost 4 bases and J lost 10 bases. The CDR3 spans 13 residues. DNA of the CDR3: TGTGCTAGTGGTTCCCGGAGCCCAGGGGGAGCTTTCTTT. Translation: CASGSRSPGGAFF.

The count of this clone is one. The genes are TRBV4-2 and TRBJ2-2; D is undetermined. Germline-derived CDR1 and CDR2 are LGHNA and YNFKEQ. The CDR3 covers 16 residues. The V and J ends lost 4 bases and 0 bases respectively, with 12 bases between them. The CDR3 region is CASSPRGLTNTGELFF. In DNA form, the CDR3 reads TGTGCCAGCAGCCCTCGTGGCCTAACGAACACCGGGGAGCTGTTTTTT.

This chain links TRBV7-9 with TRBJ1-1; D not certain. CDR3 length equals 13 residues. The V and J ends lost 8 bases and 1 base respectively, with 11 bases between them. The germline CDR1 and CDR2 sequences are SEHNR and FQNEAQ (reference sequence). The CDR3 is CASGLPGNTEAFF. CDR3 sequence (DNA): TGTGCCAGCGGCCTCCCCGGGAACACTGAAGCTTTCTTT.

V and J are TRBV7-9 and TRBJ2-7; TRBD2 is a possible D gene (6 bases). This CDR3 has 13 amino acids. The V end lost 0 bases, the J end lost 5 bases, and 8 bases lay between the germline ends. Per germline, CDR1 SEHNR and CDR2 FQNEAQ (reference sequence). This chain's CDR3 is CASSLAGGNEQYF. The DNA for the CDR3 is TGTGCCAGCAGCTTAGCGGGAGGAAACGAGCAGTACTTC.

The gene calls are TRBV6-1 and TRBJ2-7, with 10 bases aligning to TRBD2. Germline V gene data show CDR1 as MNHNS and CDR2 as SASEGT. This CDR3 comprises 15 residues. V trimming: 8 bases; J trimming: 4 bases; junction bases outside the gene matches: 11. The CDR3 region has the DNA TGTGCCAGCCACCTTGGGCCTAGCGGGAGTTACGAGCAGTACTTC. As protein: CASHLGPSGSYEQYF.